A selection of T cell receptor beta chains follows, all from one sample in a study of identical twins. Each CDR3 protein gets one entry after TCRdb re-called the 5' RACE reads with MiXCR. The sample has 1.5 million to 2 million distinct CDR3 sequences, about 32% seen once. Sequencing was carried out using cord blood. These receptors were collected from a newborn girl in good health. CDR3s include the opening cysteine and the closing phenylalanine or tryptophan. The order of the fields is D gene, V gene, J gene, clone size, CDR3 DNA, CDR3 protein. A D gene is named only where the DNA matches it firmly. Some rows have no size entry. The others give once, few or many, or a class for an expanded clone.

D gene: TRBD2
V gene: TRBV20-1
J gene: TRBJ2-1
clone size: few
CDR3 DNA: TGCAGTGCTAGAGCGGTGAGCGGGGGTAGTTACAATGAGCAGTTCTTC
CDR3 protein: CSARAVSGGSYNEQFF

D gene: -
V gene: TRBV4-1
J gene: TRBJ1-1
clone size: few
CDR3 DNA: TGCGCCAGCAGCCAAGTGGCCAGGGTAACTGAAGCTTTCTTT
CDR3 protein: CASSQVARVTEAFF

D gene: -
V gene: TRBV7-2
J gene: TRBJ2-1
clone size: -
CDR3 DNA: TGTGCCAGCAGCTTATTGGCTGCCCGAGGCGGGTTCTTC
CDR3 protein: CASSLLAARGGFF

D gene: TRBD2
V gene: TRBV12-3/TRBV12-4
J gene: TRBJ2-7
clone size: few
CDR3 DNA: TGTGCCAGCAGTTTAGGCCCCTACTCTAGCGGGAGATACTACGAGCAGTACTTC
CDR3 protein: CASSLGPYSSGRYYEQYF

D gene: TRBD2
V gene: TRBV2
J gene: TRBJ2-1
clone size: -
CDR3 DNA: TGTGCCAGCAGTGAACAACTAGCGGGAGGGTTGTTCTTC
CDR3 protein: CASSEQLAGGLFF

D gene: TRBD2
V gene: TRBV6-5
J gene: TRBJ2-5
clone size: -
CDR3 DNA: TGTGCCAGCAGACAAACTAGCGGATCTCAAGAGACCCAGTACTTC
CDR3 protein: CASRQTSGSQETQYF

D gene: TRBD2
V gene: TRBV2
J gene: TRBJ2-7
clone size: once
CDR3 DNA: TGTGCCAGCTCCGGTGGTAGCGGGATAGTGGAGCAGTACTTC
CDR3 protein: CASSGGSGIVEQYF

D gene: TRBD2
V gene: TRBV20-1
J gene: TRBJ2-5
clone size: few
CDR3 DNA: TGCAGTGCTAGAGTTAGCGGGAAAGGAGAGACCCAGTACTTC
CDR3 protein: CSARVSGKGETQYF

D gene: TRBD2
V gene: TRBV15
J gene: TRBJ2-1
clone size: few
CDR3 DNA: TGTGCCACCGTCGACAGACTAGCTCAGCGAATAAACAATGAGCAGTTCTTC
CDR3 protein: CATVDRLAQRINNEQFF

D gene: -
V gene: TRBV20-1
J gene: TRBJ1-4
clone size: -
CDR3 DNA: TGCAGTGCTGCCCGGGTAGCGGGGGATGAAAAACTGTTTTTT
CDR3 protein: CSAARVAGDEKLFF

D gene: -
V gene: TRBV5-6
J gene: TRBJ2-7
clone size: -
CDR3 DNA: TGTGCCAGCAGCTTGTTTTCGGGTTTCTACGAGCAGTACTTC
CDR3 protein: CASSLFSGFYEQYF

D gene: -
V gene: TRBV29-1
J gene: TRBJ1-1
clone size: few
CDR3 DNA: TGCAGCGTGGCCTGGGGCGCCGCATACACTGAAGCTTTCTTT
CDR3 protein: CSVAWGAAYTEAFF

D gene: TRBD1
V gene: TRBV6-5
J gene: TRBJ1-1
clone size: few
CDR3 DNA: TGTGCCAGCAGACGCCGGGACAGGGTGAACACTGAAGCTTTCTTT
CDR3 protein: CASRRRDRVNTEAFF

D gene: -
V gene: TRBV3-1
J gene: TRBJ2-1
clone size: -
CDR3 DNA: TGTGCCAGCAGCCAACGTTCAAATGAGCAGTTCTTC
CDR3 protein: CASSQRSNEQFF

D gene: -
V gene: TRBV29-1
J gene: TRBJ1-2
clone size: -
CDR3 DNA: TGCAGCGTTGATGTGGGGGGCTACGGCTACACCTTC
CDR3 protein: CSVDVGGYGYTF

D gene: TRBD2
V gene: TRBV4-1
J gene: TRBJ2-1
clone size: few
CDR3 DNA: TGCGCCAGCAGCCAATGGTACGGACTAGCGGGAAACAATGAGCAGTTCTTC
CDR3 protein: CASSQWYGLAGNNEQFF

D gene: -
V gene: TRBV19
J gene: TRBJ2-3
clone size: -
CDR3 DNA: TGTGCCAGTAGATCCAGGGTTCTAACAGATACGCAGTATTTT
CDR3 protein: CASRSRVLTDTQYF